Sequencing of this TCR beta chain was carried out in a study of T cell repertoires in aging, cancer and after chemotherapy. Study information: Repeat sampling of healthy donors over several months to years showed clear clonal overlap.

CDR1 and CDR2 (germline): SGHAT, FQDESV (reference sequence). The CDR3 sequence is 15 residues long. Trimming removed 3 bases from V and 0 bases from J, with 11 bases in between. The template was genomic DNA from peripheral blood, not RNA. Multiplex touch-down PCR with TRB-A/B primers amplified rearranged V-D-J TRB sequences. Via MiXCR, TCRdb re-called the multiplex PCR reads, giving one row per CDR3 protein. The sample records about 8,200 distinct CDR3 sequences, approximately 32% being singletons. The material sequenced was blood. The sequence came from a human donor in good health. The rearrangement uses TRBV11-1 and TRBJ1-2, with D perhaps matching TRBD1 (6 bases). CDR3 region: CASSFRGQTNYGYTF. For the CDR3, the DNA is TGTGCCAGCAGCTTCAGGGGCCAGACTAACTATGGCTACACCTTC.